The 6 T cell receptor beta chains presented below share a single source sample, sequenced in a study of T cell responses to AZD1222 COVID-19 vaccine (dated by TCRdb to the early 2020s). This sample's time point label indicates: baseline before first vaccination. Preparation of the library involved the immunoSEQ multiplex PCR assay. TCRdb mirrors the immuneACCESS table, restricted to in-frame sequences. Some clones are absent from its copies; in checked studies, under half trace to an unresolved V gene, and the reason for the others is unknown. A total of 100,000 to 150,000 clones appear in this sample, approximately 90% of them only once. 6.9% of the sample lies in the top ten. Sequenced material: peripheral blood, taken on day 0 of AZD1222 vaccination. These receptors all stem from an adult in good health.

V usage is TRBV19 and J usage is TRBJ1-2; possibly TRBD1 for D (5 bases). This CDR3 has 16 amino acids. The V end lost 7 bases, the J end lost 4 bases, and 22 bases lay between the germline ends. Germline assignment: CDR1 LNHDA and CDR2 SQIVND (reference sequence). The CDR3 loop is CASTRYGGDSSYGYTF. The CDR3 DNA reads TGTGCCAGTACCCGCTATGGGGGAGACAGCTCCTATGGCTACACCTTC.

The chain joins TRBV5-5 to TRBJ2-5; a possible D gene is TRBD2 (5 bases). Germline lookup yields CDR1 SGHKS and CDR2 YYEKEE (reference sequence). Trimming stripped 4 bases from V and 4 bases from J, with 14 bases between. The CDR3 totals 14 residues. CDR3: CASSKQLGGETQYF. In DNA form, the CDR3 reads TGTGCCAGCAGCAAACAACTAGGTGGAGAGACCCAGTACTTC.

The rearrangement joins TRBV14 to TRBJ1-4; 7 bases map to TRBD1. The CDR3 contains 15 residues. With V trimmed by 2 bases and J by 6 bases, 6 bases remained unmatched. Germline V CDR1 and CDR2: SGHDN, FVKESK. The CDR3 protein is CASSQIRGSDEKLFF. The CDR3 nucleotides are TGTGCCAGCAGCCAAATCAGGGGGTCTGATGAAAAACTGTTTTTT.

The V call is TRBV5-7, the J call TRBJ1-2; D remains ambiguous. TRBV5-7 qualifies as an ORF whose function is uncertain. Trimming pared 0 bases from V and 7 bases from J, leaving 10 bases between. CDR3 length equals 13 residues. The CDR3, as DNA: TGTGCCAGCAGCTTGGAGTGGGTTTCTGGCTACACCTTC. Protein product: CASSLEWVSGYTF.

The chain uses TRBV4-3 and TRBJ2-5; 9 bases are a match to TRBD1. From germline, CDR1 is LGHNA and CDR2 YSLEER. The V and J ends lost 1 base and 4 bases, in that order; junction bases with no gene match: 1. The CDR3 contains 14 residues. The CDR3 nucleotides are TGCGCCAGCAGCCAAGGACAGGGGGGAGAGACCCAGTACTTC. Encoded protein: CASSQGQGGETQYF.

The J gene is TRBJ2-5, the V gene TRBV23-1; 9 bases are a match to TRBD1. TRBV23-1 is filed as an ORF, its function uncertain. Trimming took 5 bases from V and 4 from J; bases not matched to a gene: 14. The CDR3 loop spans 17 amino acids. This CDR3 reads CASSKGQGRHIVETQYF. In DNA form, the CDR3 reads TGCGCCAGCAGTAAGGGACAGGGTCGTCATATAGTAGAGACCCAGTACTTC.